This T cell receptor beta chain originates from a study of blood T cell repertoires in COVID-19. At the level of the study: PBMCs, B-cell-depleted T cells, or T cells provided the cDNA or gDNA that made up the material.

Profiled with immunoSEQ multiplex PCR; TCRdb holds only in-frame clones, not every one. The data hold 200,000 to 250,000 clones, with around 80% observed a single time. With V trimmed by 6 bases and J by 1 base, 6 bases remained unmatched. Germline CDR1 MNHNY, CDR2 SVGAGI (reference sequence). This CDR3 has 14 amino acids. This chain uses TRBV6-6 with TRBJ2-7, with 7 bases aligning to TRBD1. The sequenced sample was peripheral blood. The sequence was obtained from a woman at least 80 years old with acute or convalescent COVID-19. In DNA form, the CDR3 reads TGTGCCAGCAGCCCGTACAGGGGTTCCTACGAGCAGTACTTC. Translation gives CASSPYRGSYEQYF.